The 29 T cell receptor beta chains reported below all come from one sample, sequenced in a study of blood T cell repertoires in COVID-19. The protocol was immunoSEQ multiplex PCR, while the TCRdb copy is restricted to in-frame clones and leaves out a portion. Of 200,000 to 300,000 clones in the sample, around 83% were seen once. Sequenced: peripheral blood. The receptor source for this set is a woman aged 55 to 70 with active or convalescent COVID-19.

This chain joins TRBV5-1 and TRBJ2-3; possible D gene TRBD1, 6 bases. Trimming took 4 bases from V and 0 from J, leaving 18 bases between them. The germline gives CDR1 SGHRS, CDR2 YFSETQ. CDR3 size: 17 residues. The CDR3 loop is CASSHLSGATSTDTQYF. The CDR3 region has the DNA TGCGCCAGCAGCCACCTCTCAGGGGCGACTAGCACAGATACGCAGTATTTT.

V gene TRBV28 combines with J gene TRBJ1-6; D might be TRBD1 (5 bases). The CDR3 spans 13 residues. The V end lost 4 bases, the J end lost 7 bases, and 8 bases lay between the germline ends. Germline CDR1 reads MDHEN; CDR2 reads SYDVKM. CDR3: CASSWQGNSPLHF. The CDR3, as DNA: TGTGCCAGCAGTTGGCAGGGAAATTCACCCCTCCACTTT.

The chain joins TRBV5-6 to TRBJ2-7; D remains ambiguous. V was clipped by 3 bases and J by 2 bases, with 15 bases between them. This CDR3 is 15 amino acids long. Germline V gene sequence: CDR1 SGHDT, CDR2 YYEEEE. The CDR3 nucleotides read TGTGCCAGCAGCTCAGACTCCCTGAATCCCTACGAGCAGTACTTC. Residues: CASSSDSLNPYEQYF.

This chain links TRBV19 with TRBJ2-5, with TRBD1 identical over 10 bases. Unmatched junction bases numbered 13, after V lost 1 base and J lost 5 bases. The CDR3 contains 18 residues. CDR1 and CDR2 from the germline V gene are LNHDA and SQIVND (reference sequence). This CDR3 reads CASSIGDRGVGTQETQYF. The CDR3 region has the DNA TGTGCCAGTAGTATAGGGGACAGGGGTGTGGGGACCCAGGAGACCCAGTACTTC.

In DNA form, the CDR3 reads TGTGCCAGCAGCGTCCTCGGGACAGGTTATAATTCACCCCTCCACTTT. Amino acid sequence: CASSVLGTGYNSPLHF. The chain has TRBV7-9 and TRBJ1-6, with 8 bases fitting TRBD1. Germline V gene sequence: CDR1 SEHNR, CDR2 FQNEAQ (reference sequence). Trimming cost V 5 bases and J 4 bases; bases outside gene matches: 7. CDR3 length equals 16 residues.

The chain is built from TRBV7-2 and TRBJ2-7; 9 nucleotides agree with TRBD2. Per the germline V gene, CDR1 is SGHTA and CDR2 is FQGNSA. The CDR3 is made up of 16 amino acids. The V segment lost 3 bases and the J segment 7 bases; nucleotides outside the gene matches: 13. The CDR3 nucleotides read TGTGCCAGCAGCTTGGGCCAAAGCGGGGGGTATAGGGAGCAGTACTTC. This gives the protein CASSLGQSGGYREQYF.

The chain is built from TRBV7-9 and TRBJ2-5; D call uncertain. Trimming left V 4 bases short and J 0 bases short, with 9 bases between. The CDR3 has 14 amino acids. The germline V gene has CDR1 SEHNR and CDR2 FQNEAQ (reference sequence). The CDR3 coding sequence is TGTGCCAGCAGCTCCTCCGGGTACCAAGAGACCCAGTACTTC. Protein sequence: CASSSSGYQETQYF.

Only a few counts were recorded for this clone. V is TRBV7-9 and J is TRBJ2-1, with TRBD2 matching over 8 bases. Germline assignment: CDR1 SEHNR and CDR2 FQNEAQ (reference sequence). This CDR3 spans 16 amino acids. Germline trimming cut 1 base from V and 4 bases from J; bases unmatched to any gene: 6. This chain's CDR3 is CASSLGSGGSYNEQFF. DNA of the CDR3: TGTGCCAGCAGCTTAGGGAGCGGGGGATCATACAATGAGCAGTTCTTC.

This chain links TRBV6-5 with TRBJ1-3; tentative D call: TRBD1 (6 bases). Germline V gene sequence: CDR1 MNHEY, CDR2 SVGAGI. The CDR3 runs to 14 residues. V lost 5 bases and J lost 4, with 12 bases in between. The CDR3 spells CASSPDSSGNTIYF. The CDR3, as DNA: TGTGCCAGCAGTCCGGACAGCTCCGGAAACACCATATATTTT.

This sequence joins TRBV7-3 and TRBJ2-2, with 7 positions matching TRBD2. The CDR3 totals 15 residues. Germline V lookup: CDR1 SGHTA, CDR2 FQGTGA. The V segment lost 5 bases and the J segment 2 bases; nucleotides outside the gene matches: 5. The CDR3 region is CASSLGGFNTGELFF. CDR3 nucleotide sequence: TGTGCCAGCAGCCTGGGGGGGTTCAACACCGGGGAGCTGTTTTTT.

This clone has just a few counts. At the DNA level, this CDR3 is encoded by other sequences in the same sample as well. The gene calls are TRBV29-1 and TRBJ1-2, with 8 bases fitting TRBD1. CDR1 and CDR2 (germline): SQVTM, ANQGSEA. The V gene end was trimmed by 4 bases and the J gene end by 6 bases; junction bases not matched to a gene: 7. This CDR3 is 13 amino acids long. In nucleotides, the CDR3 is TGCAGCGTTGGGGCAGGGGGCGTTCATGGCTACACCTTC. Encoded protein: CSVGAGGVHGYTF.

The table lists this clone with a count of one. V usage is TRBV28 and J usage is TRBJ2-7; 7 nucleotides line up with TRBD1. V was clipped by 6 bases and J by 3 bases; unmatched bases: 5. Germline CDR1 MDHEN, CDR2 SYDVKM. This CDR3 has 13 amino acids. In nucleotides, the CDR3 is TGTGCCAGCAGGATTGCAGGGGGCTACGAGCAGTACTTC. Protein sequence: CASRIAGGYEQYF.

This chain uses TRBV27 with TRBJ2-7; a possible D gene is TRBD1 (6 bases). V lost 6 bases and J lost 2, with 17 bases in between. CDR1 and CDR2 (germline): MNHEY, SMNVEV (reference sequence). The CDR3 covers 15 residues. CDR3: CASRRSGTQTYEQYF. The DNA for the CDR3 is TGTGCCAGCAGGCGGTCCGGGACACAGACCTACGAGCAGTACTTC.

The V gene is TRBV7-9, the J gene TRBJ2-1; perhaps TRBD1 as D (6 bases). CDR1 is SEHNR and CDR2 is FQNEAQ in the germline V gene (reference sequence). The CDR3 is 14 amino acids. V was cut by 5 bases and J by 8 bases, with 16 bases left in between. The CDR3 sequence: CASSQGWGYDEQFF. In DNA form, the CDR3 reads TGTGCCAGCAGCCAGGGGTGGGGGTACGATGAGCAGTTCTTC.

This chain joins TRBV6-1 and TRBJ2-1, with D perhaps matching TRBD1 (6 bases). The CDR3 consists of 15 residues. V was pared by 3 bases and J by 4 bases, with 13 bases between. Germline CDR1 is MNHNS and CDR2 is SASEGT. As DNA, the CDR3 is TGTGCCAGCAGTGATCGGGCAGGGGTTTACAATGAGCAGTTCTTC. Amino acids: CASSDRAGVYNEQFF.

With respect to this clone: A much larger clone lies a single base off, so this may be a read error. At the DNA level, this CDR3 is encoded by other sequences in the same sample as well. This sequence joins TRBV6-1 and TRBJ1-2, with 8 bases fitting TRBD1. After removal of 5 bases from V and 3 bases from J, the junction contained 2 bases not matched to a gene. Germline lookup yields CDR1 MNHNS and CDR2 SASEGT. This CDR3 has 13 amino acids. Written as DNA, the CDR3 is TGTGCCAGCAGTCCGACAGGGGACTATGGCTACACCTTC. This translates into CASSPTGDYGYTF.

The CDR3 region has the DNA TGTGCCAGTAGTATGGCCCTTCGGGGGACTGCTGGCTACACCTTC. Its protein product is CASSMALRGTAGYTF. The chain joins TRBV19 to TRBJ1-2; the D gene is possibly TRBD1 (5 bases). In germline, CDR1 is LNHDA, CDR2 SQIVND (reference sequence). CDR3 length equals 15 residues. V was clipped by 3 bases and J by 7 bases, with 18 bases between them.

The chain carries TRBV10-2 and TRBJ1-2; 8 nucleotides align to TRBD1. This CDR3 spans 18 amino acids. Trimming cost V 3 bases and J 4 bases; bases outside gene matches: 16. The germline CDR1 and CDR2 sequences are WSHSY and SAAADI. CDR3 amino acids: CASSEMLTGALRVYGYTF. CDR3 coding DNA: TGCGCCAGCAGTGAAATGTTGACAGGGGCCCTTCGAGTCTATGGCTACACCTTC.

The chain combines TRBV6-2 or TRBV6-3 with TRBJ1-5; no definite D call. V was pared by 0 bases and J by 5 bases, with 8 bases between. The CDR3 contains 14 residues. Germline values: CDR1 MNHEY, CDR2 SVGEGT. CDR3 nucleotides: TGTGCCAGCAGTTACTCGAACGGTTATCAGCCCCAGCATTTT. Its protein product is CASSYSNGYQPQHF.

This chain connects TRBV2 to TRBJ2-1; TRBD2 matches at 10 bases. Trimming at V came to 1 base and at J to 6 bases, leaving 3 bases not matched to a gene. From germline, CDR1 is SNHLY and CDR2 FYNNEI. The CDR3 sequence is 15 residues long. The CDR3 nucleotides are TGTGCCAGCAGTGAAGAGCGGGGGGGCCCCAATGAGCAGTTCTTC. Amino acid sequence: CASSEERGGPNEQFF.

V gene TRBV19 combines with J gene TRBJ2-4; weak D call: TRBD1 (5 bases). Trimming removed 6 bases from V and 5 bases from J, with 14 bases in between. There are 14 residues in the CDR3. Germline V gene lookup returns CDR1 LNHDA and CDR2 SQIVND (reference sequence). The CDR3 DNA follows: TGTGCCAGTAGCCCGACAGCGAGCCAAAACATTCAGTACTTC. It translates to CASSPTASQNIQYF.

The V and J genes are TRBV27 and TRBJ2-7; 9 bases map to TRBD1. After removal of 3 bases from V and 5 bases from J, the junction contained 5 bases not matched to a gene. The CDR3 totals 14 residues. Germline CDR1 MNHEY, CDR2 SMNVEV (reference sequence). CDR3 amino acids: CASSLGQGTHEQYF. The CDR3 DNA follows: TGTGCCAGCAGTTTGGGACAGGGAACCCACGAGCAGTACTTC.

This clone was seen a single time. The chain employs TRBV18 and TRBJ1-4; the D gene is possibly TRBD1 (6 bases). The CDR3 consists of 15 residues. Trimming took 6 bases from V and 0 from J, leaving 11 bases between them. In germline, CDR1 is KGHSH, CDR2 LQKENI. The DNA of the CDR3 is TGTGCCAGCTCCCGCAGACAGGCAACTAATGAAAAACTGTTTTTT. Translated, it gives CASSRRQATNEKLFF.

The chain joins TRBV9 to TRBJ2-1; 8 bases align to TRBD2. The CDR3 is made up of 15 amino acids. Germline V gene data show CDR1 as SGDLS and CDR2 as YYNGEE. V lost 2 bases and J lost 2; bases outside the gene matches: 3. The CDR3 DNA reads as TGTGCCAGCAGCGTGAGCGGGGGCCCCTACAATGAGCAGTTCTTC. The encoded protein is CASSVSGGPYNEQFF.

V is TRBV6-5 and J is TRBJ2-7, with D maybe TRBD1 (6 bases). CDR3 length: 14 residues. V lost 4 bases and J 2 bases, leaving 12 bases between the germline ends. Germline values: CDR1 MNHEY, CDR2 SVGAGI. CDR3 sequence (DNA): TGTGCCAGCAGTTCCTCCACAGGGCCCTACGAGCAGTACTTC. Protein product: CASSSSTGPYEQYF.

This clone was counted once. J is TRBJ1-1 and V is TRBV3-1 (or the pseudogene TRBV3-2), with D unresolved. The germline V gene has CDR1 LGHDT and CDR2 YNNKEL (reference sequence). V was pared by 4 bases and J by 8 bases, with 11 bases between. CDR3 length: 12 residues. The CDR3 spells CASSRSVEEAFF. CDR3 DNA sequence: TGTGCCAGCAGCCGGTCCGTTGAGGAAGCTTTCTTT.

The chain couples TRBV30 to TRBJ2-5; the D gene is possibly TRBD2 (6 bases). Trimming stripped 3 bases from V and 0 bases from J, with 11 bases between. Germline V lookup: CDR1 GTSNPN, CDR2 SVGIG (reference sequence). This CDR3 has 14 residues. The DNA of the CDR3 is TGTGCCTGGAGGGGAGGACCGTACCAAGAGACCCAGTACTTC. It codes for CAWRGGPYQETQYF.

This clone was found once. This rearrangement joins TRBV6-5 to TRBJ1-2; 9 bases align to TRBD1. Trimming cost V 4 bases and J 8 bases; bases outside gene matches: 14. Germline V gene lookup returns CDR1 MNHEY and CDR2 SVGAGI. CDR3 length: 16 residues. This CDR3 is CASSSRGTGRGSGYTF. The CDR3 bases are TGTGCCAGCAGTTCTCGGGGGACAGGGAGAGGCTCGGGCTACACCTTC.

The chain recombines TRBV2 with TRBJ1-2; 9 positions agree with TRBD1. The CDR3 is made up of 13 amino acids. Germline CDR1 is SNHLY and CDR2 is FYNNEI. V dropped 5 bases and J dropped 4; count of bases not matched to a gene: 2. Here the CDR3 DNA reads TGTGCCAGCAGTACAGGGGGCCCCTATGGCTACACCTTC. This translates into CASSTGGPYGYTF.